One and the same sample provided the 26 T cell receptor beta chains below, sequenced in a study of OX40 agonist ivuxolimab in advanced cancers. Assay used: immunoSEQ multiplex PCR; TCRdb lists only in-frame clones, some missing. The sample records 25,000 to 35,000 clones, about 80% being singletons. The specimen comprised CD4+ or CD8+ T cells sorted from blood, sampled in a trial of the OX40 agonist ivuxolimab. The receptors come from an adult with an advanced solid tumor such as melanoma, head and neck, liver or kidney cancer.

This clone was counted once. V is TRBV2 and J is TRBJ1-2, with 7 nucleotides matching TRBD1. CDR1 SNHLY and CDR2 FYNNEI come from the germline V gene. Trimming took 4 bases from V and 3 from J; bases not matched to a gene: 11. There are 16 residues in the CDR3. CDR3 sequence: CASSVLRDRLDYGYTF. Here the CDR3 DNA reads TGTGCCAGCAGTGTTTTAAGGGACAGATTGGACTATGGCTACACCTTC.

This clone was observed a single time. The rearrangement joins TRBV11-2 to TRBJ2-1, with 12 bases identical to TRBD2. The V gene end was trimmed by 1 base and the J gene end by 7 bases; junction bases not matched to a gene: 5. Germline loops: CDR1 SGHAT, CDR2 FQNNGV. The CDR3 sequence is 16 residues long. CDR3 DNA: TGTGCCAGCAGCTTAGCCCTAGCGGGGGGGCAGAATGAGCAGTTCTTC. Amino acids: CASSLALAGGQNEQFF.

V and J are TRBV9 and TRBJ2-6; D may correspond to TRBD1 or TRBD2 (5 bases each). Trimming pared 3 bases from V and 2 bases from J, leaving 18 bases between. The CDR3 loop spans 18 amino acids. Germline lookup yields CDR1 SGDLS and CDR2 YYNGEE. CDR3 DNA sequence: TGTGCCAGCAGCGCAAGGATTGGGACCCGAGCTGGGGCCAACGTCCTGACTTTC. This codes for CASSARIGTRAGANVLTF.

The chain employs TRBV13 and TRBJ2-7, with D tentatively TRBD1 (6 bases). Germline V CDR1 and CDR2: PRHDT, FYEKMQ (reference sequence). The CDR3 length is 14 residues. Trimming shortened V by 5 bases and J by 0 bases, and 11 bases separated the two germline ends. CDR3: CASSRDTFSYEQYF. The CDR3 DNA follows: TGTGCCAGCAGCCGGGACACATTCTCCTACGAGCAGTACTTC.

In this sample, this clone turned up a few times. The rearrangement joins TRBV18 to TRBJ1-2, with D perhaps matching TRBD1 (5 bases). The V gene lost 6 bases and the J gene lost 0 bases, with 20 bases spanning the gap. The CDR3 is made up of 17 amino acids. Germline V gene data show CDR1 as KGHSH and CDR2 as LQKENI. CDR3 sequence reads: CASSLISSGTSNYGYTF. In DNA form, the CDR3 reads TGTGCCAGCTCGCTGATCTCTAGTGGGACCTCTAACTATGGCTACACCTTC.

V is TRBV6-5 and J is TRBJ2-2, with TRBD2 matching 8 bases. CDR1 MNHEY and CDR2 SVGAGI come from the germline V gene. The CDR3 covers 15 residues. The V segment lost 6 bases and the J segment 1 base; nucleotides outside the gene matches: 4. CDR3 coding DNA: TGTGCCAGCAGCCGCGGGGGGCTGAACACCGGGGAGCTGTTTTTT. Its protein product is CASSRGGLNTGELFF.

The chain links TRBV4-1 to TRBJ2-7; no reliable D call. With 0 bases removed from V and 7 bases from J, the gap between germline ends came to 22 bases. Germline CDR1 and CDR2: MGHRA and YSYEKL. The CDR3 has 17 residues. The CDR3: CASSQDSVLDGSREQYF. For the CDR3, the DNA is TGCGCCAGCAGCCAAGATTCGGTATTGGACGGATCACGGGAGCAGTACTTC.

This chain joins TRBV27 and TRBJ2-5; D remains ambiguous. Germline CDR1 reads MNHEY; CDR2 reads SMNVEV (reference sequence). V gave up 5 bases and J gave up 1 base, with 17 bases separating them. The CDR3 is made up of 16 amino acids. The CDR3 spells CASSPYPASFQETQYF. CDR3 DNA: TGTGCCAGCAGTCCCTATCCGGCTAGTTTCCAAGAGACCCAGTACTTC.

This rearrangement joins TRBV6-5 to TRBJ1-4; 9 bases line up with TRBD1. Germline trimming cut 8 bases from V and 7 bases from J; bases unmatched to any gene: 8. Germline V gives CDR1 MNHEY, CDR2 SVGAGI. This CDR3 spans 14 amino acids. CDR3: CASSNRGPSEKLFF. CDR3 nucleotide sequence: TGTGCCAGCTCAAACAGGGGGCCGAGTGAAAAACTGTTTTTT.

The chain recombines TRBV29-1 with TRBJ2-3, with 11 bases fitting TRBD1. V was pared by 2 bases and J by 5 bases, with 6 bases of the junction left unmatched. Germline CDR1 SQVTM, CDR2 ANQGSEA. The CDR3 length is 15 residues. CDR3 residues: CSVEPTGTGGDTQYF. In nucleotides, the CDR3 is TGCAGCGTTGAACCGACAGGGACAGGGGGAGATACGCAGTATTTT.

V and J are TRBV6-1 and TRBJ1-3; D uncertain. Germline CDR1 reads MNHNS; CDR2 reads SASEGT. CDR3 length: 12 amino acids. Trimming left V 1 base short and J 6 bases short, with 4 bases between. The CDR3 nucleotides read TGTGCCAGCAGTGAAGAGGTAAACACCATATATTTT. Protein product: CASSEEVNTIYF.

V gene TRBV5-6 combines with J gene TRBJ1-1, with a tentative D call TRBD1 (5 bases). The V and J ends lost 0 bases and 5 bases respectively, with 11 bases between them. The CDR3 length is 14 residues. CDR1 and CDR2 from the germline V gene are SGHDT and YYEEEE. The CDR3 reads CASSLAVGETEAFF. CDR3 sequence (DNA): TGTGCCAGCAGCTTGGCCGTAGGGGAAACTGAAGCTTTCTTT.

The CDR3 region is CAWSRSRAHEQFF. In DNA form, the CDR3 reads TGTGCCTGGAGTAGATCCAGGGCCCATGAGCAGTTCTTC. J is TRBJ2-1 and V is TRBV30; perhaps TRBD1 as D (5 bases). Trimming stripped 2 bases from V and 8 bases from J, with 13 bases between. Germline V gene data show CDR1 as GTSNPN and CDR2 as SVGIG (reference sequence). The CDR3 is 13 residues long.

This rearrangement joins TRBV7-4 to TRBJ1-2; 7 bases line up with TRBD1. Losses at the gene ends were 5 bases for V and 1 base for J; bases not matched to a gene: 10. Per the germline V gene, CDR1 is SGHVT and CDR2 is SQSDAQ. This CDR3 has 16 residues. CDR3 residues: CASSPTGTANNYGYTF. The CDR3 DNA is TGTGCCAGCAGCCCAACCGGGACAGCGAATAACTATGGCTACACCTTC.

The chain links TRBV19 to TRBJ1-2; TRBD1 aligns across 12 bases. The CDR3 is 17 residues long. CDR1 is LNHDA, CDR2 SQIVND, per germline (reference sequence). The V and J ends lost 2 bases and 2 bases, in that order; junction bases with no gene match: 6. CDR3 residues: CASSIPGTGGANYGYTF. The CDR3 DNA reads as TGTGCCAGTAGTATACCCGGGACAGGGGGCGCCAACTATGGCTACACCTTC.

The chain carries TRBV5-1 and TRBJ2-2; unclear D gene. Trimming removed 0 bases from V and 6 bases from J, with 12 bases in between. Per germline, CDR1 SGHRS and CDR2 YFSETQ. The CDR3 extends over 15 amino acids. The CDR3 reads CASSLEAARAGELFF. The CDR3 region has the DNA TGCGCCAGCAGCTTGGAGGCGGCTAGGGCCGGGGAGCTGTTTTTT.

The rearrangement links TRBV29-1 to TRBJ2-7; 12 nucleotides agree with TRBD1. V was pared by 6 bases and J by 7 bases, with 7 bases of the junction left unmatched. Germline V CDR1 and CDR2: SQVTM, ANQGSEA. The CDR3 consists of 13 residues. The CDR3 DNA is TGCAGCGTCCCGGGACAGGGGGCGGGGGAGCAGTACTTC. This codes for CSVPGQGAGEQYF.

The gene calls are TRBV7-2 and TRBJ1-2, with TRBD1 matching over 7 bases. Trimming removed 5 bases from V and 8 bases from J; junction bases left unmatched: 5. Germline V gene data show CDR1 as SGHTA and CDR2 as FQGNSA. The CDR3 length is 12 residues. The CDR3 here is CASSRTGEGYTF. In DNA form, the CDR3 reads TGTGCCAGCAGCCGGACAGGAGAGGGCTACACCTTC.

This clone has a single count. V is TRBV7-2 and J is TRBJ2-4; a weak D match, TRBD1 (6 bases). Trimming shortened V by 2 bases and J by 5 bases, and 16 bases separated the two germline ends. CDR3 length: 16 amino acids. The V gene's germline CDR1 is SGHTA and CDR2 FQGNSA. For the CDR3, the DNA is TGTGCCAGCAGCTTATCAGGGGTCCGCTATGAAAACATTCAGTACTTC. It specifies CASSLSGVRYENIQYF.

The chain combines TRBV2 with TRBJ2-3; no reliable D call. CDR3 size: 12 residues. The V end was cut by 6 bases, the J end by 10 bases, with 14 bases between. The germline CDR1 and CDR2 sequences are SNHLY and FYNNEI. CDR3: CASSDRSLAQYF. DNA of the CDR3: TGTGCCAGCAGCGACCGTAGCCTGGCGCAGTATTTT.

This rearrangement joins TRBV6-4 to TRBJ1-2; D gene unclear. Trimming removed 3 bases from V and 8 bases from J, with 13 bases in between. This CDR3 region has 13 residues. The germline CDR1 and CDR2 sequences are MRHNA and SNTAGT. CDR3 coding DNA: TGTGCCAGCAGTGATCCCCCTTCCGGGGGCTACACCTTC. It specifies CASSDPPSGGYTF.

The J gene is TRBJ2-1, the V gene TRBV16; 11 bases agree with TRBD1. This CDR3 region has 15 residues. Germline trimming cut 4 bases from V and 2 bases from J; bases unmatched to any gene: 1. Per the germline V gene, CDR1 is KGHSY and CDR2 is FQNENV. In DNA form, the CDR3 reads TGTGCCAGCAGCCTGGGACAGGGGGCCTACAATGAGCAGTTCTTC. This encodes CASSLGQGAYNEQFF.

The chain links TRBV11-1 to TRBJ2-7, with D possibly matching TRBD2 (5 bases). This CDR3 comprises 14 residues. CDR1 is SGHAT, CDR2 FQDESV, per germline (reference sequence). V was shortened by 5 bases and J by 2 bases, with 13 bases between the two germline ends. The CDR3 sequence: CASSLSEGPYEQYF. The CDR3 bases are TGTGCCAGCAGCCTCTCTGAGGGCCCCTACGAGCAGTACTTC.

V gene TRBV11-2 combines with J gene TRBJ2-2; a possible D gene is TRBD2 (6 bases). This CDR3 has 15 amino acids. In germline, CDR1 is SGHAT, CDR2 FQNNGV. Trimming pared 5 bases from V and 8 bases from J, leaving 18 bases between. The CDR3 region has the DNA TGTGCCAGCAGCAACCACCGACTAGTTTCTGGGGAGCTGTTTTTT. Protein sequence: CASSNHRLVSGELFF.

V and J are TRBV2 and TRBJ2-1, with 11 bases identical to TRBD2. The CDR3 spans 16 residues. Trimming removed 5 bases from V and 10 bases from J; junction bases left unmatched: 13. In germline, CDR1 is SNHLY, CDR2 FYNNEI. CDR3 nucleotides: TGTGCCAGCAGTCCCAGACTAGCGGGGACTTTTAAGGAGCAGTTCTTC. This sequence encodes CASSPRLAGTFKEQFF. The full variable domain, completed using reference TRBV2 and TRBJ2-1, is EPEVTQTPSHQVTQMGQEVILRCVPISNHLYFYWYRQILGQKVEFLVSFYNNEISEKSEIFDDQFSVERPDGSNFTLKIRSTKLEDSAMYFCASSPRLAGTFKEQFFGPGTRLTVL.

The rearrangement links TRBV28 to TRBJ2-1; TRBD1 matches 8 bases. V shed 7 bases and J 8 bases; nucleotides not matched to a gene: 7. Germline V gene data show CDR1 as MDHEN and CDR2 as SYDVKM. This CDR3 comprises 13 residues. The CDR3 coding sequence is TGTGCCAGCAACGACAGGGGATCTTATGAGCAGTTCTTC. This codes for CASNDRGSYEQFF.